The 15 T cell receptor beta chains below come from one sample, sequenced in a study of T cells in localized non-small cell lung cancer. The method was immunoSEQ multiplex PCR; TCRdb's version includes in-frame clones alone and lacks a portion of them. The table has 70,000 to 100,000 clones, approximately 91% seen once. Sequencing was performed on PBMCs, taken before any cancer treatment. The source of these receptors is a woman aged 35 to 70 with stage II squamous cell lung carcinoma.

The chain has TRBV30 and TRBJ1-1; D gene ambiguous. This CDR3 contains 8 residues. V was trimmed by 1 base and J by 9 bases, leaving 0 bases between them. CDR1 and CDR2 from the germline V gene are GTSNPN and SVGIG (reference sequence). For the CDR3, the DNA is TGTGCCTGGAGTGAAGCTTTCTTT. Amino acids: CAWSEAFF.

The chain recombines TRBV10-1 with TRBJ2-7; TRBD1 matches 8 bases. The length of the CDR3 is 14 residues. V lost 6 bases, J lost 2 bases, and 6 bases stayed unmatched. The germline V gene has CDR1 WNHNN and CDR2 SYGVQD (reference sequence). CDR3 sequence (DNA): TGCGCCAGCAGCGTGGACAGGGTGGCCTACGAGCAGTACTTC. Amino acids: CASSVDRVAYEQYF.

This clone has just a few counts. V and J are TRBV18 and TRBJ2-5, with unresolved D. This CDR3 contains 11 residues. Looked up from germline, CDR1 is KGHSH and CDR2 is LQKENI. V lost 2 bases and J lost 5, with 3 bases in between. For the CDR3, the DNA is TGTGCCAGCTCACCAAGCGAGACCCAGTACTTC. It encodes CASSPSETQYF.

V usage is TRBV5-4 and J usage is TRBJ2-7; D gene unclear. Trimming took 0 bases from V and 2 from J, leaving 9 bases between them. This CDR3 region has 14 residues. CDR1 is SGHNT and CDR2 is YYREEE in the germline V gene (reference sequence). CDR3 in amino acids: CASSLASGTYEQYF. The CDR3 nucleotides read TGTGCCAGCAGCTTGGCCTCAGGAACCTACGAGCAGTACTTC.

This sequence joins TRBV30 and TRBJ2-1, with D possibly matching TRBD2 (6 bases). V dropped 4 bases and J dropped 8 bases, with 12 bases sitting between them. CDR3 length equals 12 residues. Germline CDR1 and CDR2: GTSNPN and SVGIG (reference sequence). CDR3 sequence reads: CAWTPWRDEQFF. The CDR3, as DNA: TGTGCCTGGACCCCTTGGAGGGATGAGCAGTTCTTC.

The V and J genes are TRBV5-1 and TRBJ1-1; unclear D gene. The germline V gene has CDR1 SGHRS and CDR2 YFSETQ. The V end lost 4 bases, the J end lost 1 base, and 11 bases lay between the germline ends. The CDR3 contains 14 residues. The CDR3 DNA reads TGCGCCAGCAGCCGGGAAGATCAGAACACTGAAGCTTTCTTT. This codes for CASSREDQNTEAFF.

The chain uses TRBV29-1 and TRBJ2-1; possibly TRBD2 for D (5 bases). This CDR3 has 13 residues. Germline CDR1 and CDR2: SQVTM and ANQGSEA. Trimming stripped 6 bases from V and 9 bases from J, with 18 bases between. CDR3 DNA: TGCAGCGTCTCAACCGGACTCACCAGTGAGCAGTTCTTC. Its protein is CSVSTGLTSEQFF.

V gene TRBV30 combines with J gene TRBJ1-1, with a possible D match to TRBD1 (5 bases). The V end was cut by 0 bases, the J end by 1 base, with 12 bases between. This CDR3 is 15 amino acids long. The germline V gene encodes CDR1 GTSNPN and CDR2 SVGIG (reference sequence). CDR3 amino acids: CAWSVGTPGNTEAFF. The CDR3 nucleotides are TGTGCCTGGAGTGTAGGGACTCCGGGGAACACTGAAGCTTTCTTT.

This clone has a single count. The chain is built from TRBV27 and TRBJ2-5, with 7 bases that match TRBD2. The V gene end was trimmed by 0 bases and the J gene end by 4 bases; junction bases not matched to a gene: 5. Germline CDR1 is MNHEY and CDR2 is SMNVEV (reference sequence). CDR3 size: 15 residues. The CDR3 DNA follows: TGTGCCAGCAGTTTATCGGCTGGGGAGGGAGAGACCCAGTACTTC. Translating it yields CASSLSAGEGETQYF.

This chain joins TRBV13 and TRBJ2-7; D is perhaps TRBD2 (5 bases). The CDR3 consists of 15 residues. Germline assignment: CDR1 PRHDT and CDR2 FYEKMQ (reference sequence). The V end lost 8 bases, the J end lost 1 base, and 18 bases lay between the germline ends. As DNA, the CDR3 is TGTGCCAGCGGGTTACGGGGAAGATGGTCCTACGAGCAGTACTTC. Translation gives CASGLRGRWSYEQYF.

The chain links TRBV4-2 to TRBJ2-3, with D possibly TRBD2 on 6 matching bases. The CDR3 is made up of 16 amino acids. Germline V gives CDR1 LGHNA, CDR2 YNFKEQ. V dropped 2 bases and J dropped 5 bases, with 17 bases sitting between them. As DNA, the CDR3 is TGTGCCAGCAGCCAACTATCACTAGCTGTAGGAGATACGCAGTATTTT. It codes for CASSQLSLAVGDTQYF.

The chain is built from TRBV19 and TRBJ2-3, with 8 bases that match TRBD2. Germline CDR1 and CDR2: LNHDA and SQIVND (reference sequence). The CDR3 spans 16 residues. The V and J ends lost 1 base and 5 bases, in that order; junction bases with no gene match: 8. The CDR3 region is CASSIVLGTSKDTQYF. CDR3 nucleotide sequence: TGTGCCAGTAGTATAGTTCTGGGGACTAGTAAAGATACGCAGTATTTT.

V usage is TRBV9 and J usage is TRBJ2-3; the D gene is possibly TRBD1 (6 bases). This CDR3 is 13 amino acids long. Germline assignment: CDR1 SGDLS and CDR2 YYNGEE. The ends were cut back, 2 bases at V and 3 bases at J, with 7 bases in the middle. The DNA of the CDR3 is TGTGCCAGCAGCGTCACAGGGACAGATACGCAGTATTTT. Its translation is CASSVTGTDTQYF.

This clone showed up just once. The J gene is TRBJ2-2, the V gene TRBV29-1; possibly TRBD1 or TRBD2 for D (6 bases each). The germline V gene has CDR1 SQVTM and CDR2 ANQGSEA. The CDR3 totals 14 residues. V dropped 4 bases and J dropped 5 bases, with 14 bases sitting between them. The CDR3 sequence is CSVGNGGRTGELFF. The DNA of the CDR3 is TGCAGCGTTGGAAACGGGGGCAGGACCGGGGAGCTGTTTTTT.

This chain connects TRBV6-1 to TRBJ1-5, with no clear D. There are 12 residues in the CDR3. The V and J ends lost 6 bases and 5 bases respectively, with 8 bases between them. CDR1 and CDR2 from the germline V gene are MNHNS and SASEGT. The CDR3 region is CASSSTDQPQHF. Written as DNA, the CDR3 is TGTGCCAGCAGCTCTACAGATCAGCCCCAGCATTTT.